The 7 T cell receptor beta chains below come from one sample, sequenced in a study of cytomegalovirus exposure and HLA in healthy donors. With 60 Vbeta and 13 Jbeta primers, the PCR was carried out. Sequencing was performed with immunoSEQ multiplex PCR; in TCRdb, only in-frame clones are kept and a portion is missing. The table shows approximately 160,000 clones, with approximately 71% occurring only once. Sequencing used PBMCs. All receptors derive from a woman between 18 and 29 years old in good health and CMV-seropositive.

The sample holds a few counts of this clone. J is TRBJ1-4 and V is TRBV28; TRBD1 aligns across 8 bases. In germline, CDR1 is MDHEN, CDR2 SYDVKM. The CDR3 has 13 amino acids. V gave up 7 bases and J gave up 7 bases; unmatched junction bases: 5. The CDR3 region is CASTTGGTEKLFF. In DNA form, the CDR3 reads TGTGCCAGCACAACAGGGGGGACTGAAAAACTGTTTTTT.

This chain connects TRBV6-6 to TRBJ2-7, with 8 bases lining up with TRBD1. V lost 5 bases, J lost 0 bases, and 0 bases stayed unmatched. Germline lookup yields CDR1 MNHNY and CDR2 SVGAGI (reference sequence). The CDR3 covers 13 residues. This chain's CDR3 is CASSDRGSYEQYF. The DNA of the CDR3 is TGTGCCAGCAGTGACAGGGGCTCCTACGAGCAGTACTTC.

This chain uses TRBV28 with TRBJ2-5; TRBD2 aligns across 7 bases. This CDR3 has 13 amino acids. The junction had 6 bases not matched to a gene; V was cut back by 4 bases and J by 7 bases. Germline V gene lookup returns CDR1 MDHEN and CDR2 SYDVKM. CDR3 protein: CASSWRTSVTQYF. DNA for the CDR3: TGTGCCAGCAGTTGGAGGACTAGTGTGACCCAGTACTTC.

The V gene is TRBV10-2, the J gene TRBJ2-7; D is possibly TRBD1 (5 bases). V lost 4 bases to trimming and J lost 3 bases, with 16 bases between them. CDR1 WSHSY and CDR2 SAAADI come from the germline V gene. This CDR3 has 15 amino acids. The DNA for the CDR3 is TGCGCCAGCAGTGGACAGAACGCGATCTACTACGAGCAGTACTTC. It yields the protein CASSGQNAIYYEQYF.

CDR3 sequence reads: CASSYSKIRDFHDYTF. CDR3 in DNA: TGTGCCAGCAGTTACTCGAAAATCCGGGACTTCCACGACTACACCTTC. The V gene is TRBV6-6, the J gene TRBJ1-2; possibly TRBD1 for D (5 bases). CDR3 length equals 16 residues. The V end was cut by 0 bases, the J end by 10 bases, with 21 bases between. Germline-derived CDR1 and CDR2 are MNHNY and SVGAGI (reference sequence).

This clone has just one count. V and J are TRBV7-9 and TRBJ2-5, with D possibly matching TRBD1 (5 bases). CDR3 length: 13 residues. The germline gives CDR1 SEHNR, CDR2 FQNEAQ (reference sequence). Trimming took off 3 bases at V and 7 bases at J, with 12 bases between the two ends. The CDR3 protein is CASSLDQGATQYF. In DNA form, the CDR3 reads TGTGCCAGCAGCTTGGATCAGGGTGCGACCCAGTACTTC. The full variable domain, its missing parts supplied by reference TRBV7-9 and TRBJ2-5, is DTGVSQNPRHKITKRGQNVTFRCDPISEHNRLYWYRQTLGQGPEFLTYFQNEAQLEKSRLLSDRFSAERPKGSFSTLEIQRTEQGDSAMYLCASSLDQGATQYFGPGTRLLVL.

The CDR3 DNA sequence: TGTGCCAGCAGCTTACCGGGGGGCAAAGCCAAAAACATTCAGTACTTC. Translated: CASSLPGGKAKNIQYF. The V gene is TRBV7-2, the J gene TRBJ2-4; TRBD2 is a possible D gene (7 bases). This CDR3 is 16 amino acids long. Trimming took 2 bases from V and 0 from J, leaving 11 bases between them. CDR1 and CDR2 from the germline V gene are SGHTA and FQGNSA.